These 30 T cell receptor beta chains share one sample of origin, sequenced in a study of cytomegalovirus exposure and HLA in healthy donors. PCR involved 60 Vbeta and 13 Jbeta primers. Clones were read by immunoSEQ multiplex PCR, and TCRdb kept only the in-frame ones, dropping some. Altogether around 70,000 clones are present, around three quarters being singletons, with the ten largest covering 9.5% to 13%. Sequencing was carried out using PBMCs. Receptor source: a male donor in good health and CMV-seropositive.

The rearrangement links TRBV28 to TRBJ1-5, with D maybe TRBD1 (6 bases). The CDR3 loop spans 15 amino acids. Trimming removed 3 bases from V and 1 base from J, with 10 bases in between. Germline CDR1 and CDR2: MDHEN and SYDVKM. In nucleotides, the CDR3 is TGTGCCAGCAGTTTGAGCGGGGGCAGCAATCAGCCCCAGCATTTT. It translates to CASSLSGGSNQPQHF.

The chain is built from TRBV6-4 and TRBJ1-2; a possible D gene is TRBD1 (5 bases). The CDR3 is 14 residues long. The ends were cut back, 1 base at V and 5 bases at J, with 11 bases in the middle. Germline V CDR1 and CDR2: MRHNA, SNTAGT. CDR3 loop: CASSDWAGDYGYTF. The CDR3 region has the DNA TGTGCCAGCAGTGACTGGGCGGGGGATTATGGCTACACCTTC.

The rearrangement joins TRBV28 to TRBJ2-7; TRBD1 aligns across 10 bases. The J segment lost 6 bases and the V segment lost 2 bases, leaving 7 bases of the junction unmatched. This CDR3 region has 15 residues. CDR1 MDHEN and CDR2 SYDVKM come from the germline V gene. CDR3 sequence reads: CASSLLRDRGPEQYF. CDR3 sequence (DNA): TGTGCCAGCAGTTTACTGAGGGACAGGGGACCCGAGCAGTACTTC.

The J gene is TRBJ2-2, the V gene TRBV19, with D possibly TRBD2 on 6 matching bases. Germline V gene lookup returns CDR1 LNHDA and CDR2 SQIVND (reference sequence). The V end was cut by 3 bases, the J end by 7 bases, with 9 bases between. CDR3 length equals 13 residues. The chain's CDR3 is CASSIGRGGELFF. In DNA form, the CDR3 reads TGTGCCAGTAGTATTGGGCGGGGCGGGGAGCTGTTTTTT.

A word on this clone: A junction boundary mismatches the germline segment, possibly from a read error. The chain links TRBV27 to TRBJ2-1; 8 bases line up with TRBD1. CDR1 is MNHEY and CDR2 is SMNVEV in the germline V gene (reference sequence). The CDR3 contains 15 residues. In DNA, the CDR3 is TGTGCCAGCATTTTAACCGGGACAGGCTACAATGAGCAGTTCTTC. It encodes CASILTGTGYNEQFF.

The V and J genes are TRBV28 and TRBJ2-1, with 8 bases aligning to TRBD2. The CDR3 consists of 17 residues. The V segment lost 2 bases and the J segment 4 bases; nucleotides outside the gene matches: 10. CDR1 is MDHEN, CDR2 SYDVKM, per germline. The CDR3 spells CASSLSRSTSAYNEQFF. The CDR3 region has the DNA TGTGCCAGCAGTTTAAGTCGTTCGACTAGCGCTTACAATGAGCAGTTCTTC.

The V and J genes are TRBV9 and TRBJ2-2, with D unclear. The CDR3 extends over 15 amino acids. In germline, CDR1 is SGDLS, CDR2 YYNGEE. Trimming stripped 3 bases from V and 1 base from J, with 10 bases between. Here the CDR3 DNA reads TGTGCCAGCAGCGGGCGACTTATGAACACCGGGGAGCTGTTTTTT. Translating it yields CASSGRLMNTGELFF.

The chain links TRBV18 to TRBJ2-5; 9 nucleotides align to TRBD1. The end of the DNA fits TRBJ2-7 better, so the J call may be wrong. This CDR3 region has 14 residues. Germline assignment: CDR1 KGHSH and CDR2 LQKENI. The CDR3 nucleotides are TGTGCCAGCTCTCCCGGGACAGGGCGATACGAGCAGTACTTC. Protein: CASSPGTGRYEQYF.

Only one count was recorded for this clone. The chain carries TRBV21-1 and TRBJ2-1; the D call of TRBD2 is as the table states it, not checked on the DNA. TRBV21-1 is listed as a pseudogene. There are 18 residues in the CDR3. The CDR3 protein is CASSTFGPGLAAYNEQFF. DNA of the CDR3: TGTGCCAGCAGCACCTTTGGGCCGGGACTAGCGGCCTACAATGAGCAGTTCTTC.

This clone was counted once. The V gene is TRBV5-1, the J gene TRBJ2-2, with 7 positions matching TRBD1. J lost 2 bases, V lost 0 bases, and 7 bases had no gene match. From germline, CDR1 is SGHRS and CDR2 YFSETQ. CDR3 length: 17 residues. CDR3 sequence (DNA): TGCGCCAGCAGCTTGGTTGCAGGGGGTGCCAACACCGGGGAGCTGTTTTTT. Amino acids: CASSLVAGGANTGELFF.

This chain uses TRBV27 with TRBJ2-3; TRBD2 matches at 11 bases. This CDR3 is 14 amino acids long. Germline values: CDR1 MNHEY, CDR2 SMNVEV (reference sequence). V shed 4 bases, J shed 7 bases, and the junction held 4 bases outside the gene matches. Here the CDR3 reads CASSSLAGGHTQYF. DNA for the CDR3: TGTGCCAGCAGTTCTCTAGCGGGGGGACATACGCAGTATTTT.

The chain combines TRBV14 with TRBJ2-5; 8 bases fit TRBD2. The CDR3 extends over 16 amino acids. Per germline, CDR1 SGHDN and CDR2 FVKESK. V dropped 2 bases and J dropped 5; count of bases not matched to a gene: 10. The CDR3 sequence: CASSQPGGIRSETQYF. DNA for the CDR3: TGTGCCAGCAGCCAACCGGGGGGGATTAGGTCGGAGACCCAGTACTTC.

V is TRBV5-1 and J is TRBJ1-2, with 9 bases matching TRBD1. The length of the CDR3 is 14 residues. Trimming removed 1 base from V and 5 bases from J; junction bases left unmatched: 3. Germline CDR1 and CDR2: SGHRS and YFSETQ. CDR3 DNA sequence: TGCGCCAGCAGCTTGACAGGGGGCGGGTATGGCTACACCTTC. Translation: CASSLTGGGYGYTF.

V is TRBV27 and J is TRBJ1-6; TRBD1 is a possible D gene (6 bases). Trimming shortened V by 6 bases and J by 9 bases, and 18 bases separated the two germline ends. Germline CDR1 MNHEY, CDR2 SMNVEV (reference sequence). The CDR3 totals 15 residues. The CDR3 spells CASSYTTDRSSPLHF. CDR3 nucleotides: TGTGCCAGCAGCTACACAACCGACAGGTCTTCACCCCTCCACTTT.

The rearrangement links TRBV28 to TRBJ1-1; the match to TRBD1 covers 7 bases. V lost 1 base, J lost 4 bases, and 6 bases stayed unmatched. Germline values: CDR1 MDHEN, CDR2 SYDVKM. The CDR3 sequence is 15 residues long. The CDR3 loop is CASSLYGQAGTEAFF. Written as DNA, the CDR3 is TGTGCCAGCAGTTTATACGGACAGGCGGGCACTGAAGCTTTCTTT.

J is TRBJ2-3 and V is TRBV11-1; D is perhaps TRBD2 (5 bases). The CDR3 length is 16 residues. Germline V gives CDR1 SGHAT, CDR2 FQDESV (reference sequence). V lost 5 bases, J lost 0 bases, and 15 bases lay in between. Here the CDR3 reads CASSMYGNPSTDTQYF. The CDR3 DNA is TGTGCCAGCAGCATGTACGGGAATCCTAGCACAGATACGCAGTATTTT.

In nucleotides, the CDR3 is TGTGCCAGCAGCTTATGGGGAACAGGGTCGGGGGGCGAGCAGTACTTC. Its translation is CASSLWGTGSGGEQYF. V gene TRBV7-2 combines with J gene TRBJ2-7, with D possibly being TRBD2 (7 bases). V was pared by 2 bases and J by 6 bases, with 20 bases between. This CDR3 has 16 residues. Germline CDR1 SGHTA, CDR2 FQGNSA.

This clone occurred once. The CDR3 DNA follows: TGTGCCAGCAGCCAAGAGGCTAGCGGGATCGATACGCAGTATTTT. This encodes CASSQEASGIDTQYF. The J gene is TRBJ2-3, the V gene TRBV4-2, with 9 bases that match TRBD2. J gave up 6 bases and V 0 bases, and 4 bases lay outside the gene matches. Per germline, CDR1 LGHNA and CDR2 YNFKEQ. The CDR3 has 15 amino acids.

J is TRBJ2-7 and V is TRBV7-9; D not certain. CDR3 length: 15 amino acids. V was trimmed by 5 bases and J by 6 bases, leaving 20 bases between them. Germline lookup yields CDR1 SEHNR and CDR2 FQNEAQ (reference sequence). The CDR3 sequence is CASSLSGSVRPEQYF. The CDR3 DNA is TGTGCCAGCAGCCTGTCCGGAAGCGTTAGGCCCGAGCAGTACTTC.

The DNA of the CDR3 is TGTGCCTGGTGGCCCCTCGGGGCCGGGGAGCTGTTTTTT. Protein: CAWWPLGAGELFF. The V gene is TRBV30, the J gene TRBJ2-2; the D gene is possibly TRBD2 (5 bases). This CDR3 contains 13 residues. The germline V gene encodes CDR1 GTSNPN and CDR2 SVGIG (reference sequence). Trimming removed 5 bases at V and 6 bases at J, with 13 bases between.

V and J are TRBV29-1 and TRBJ1-2; D gene ambiguous. This CDR3 is 12 amino acids long. CDR1 and CDR2 (germline): SQVTM, ANQGSEA. Trimming left V 2 bases short and J 3 bases short, with 7 bases between. The CDR3 sequence is CSVESQDYGYTF. In DNA form, the CDR3 reads TGCAGCGTTGAATCCCAGGACTATGGCTACACCTTC.

This chain links TRBV6-1 with TRBJ1-1; 12 positions match TRBD1. Losses at the gene ends were 7 bases for V and 8 bases for J; bases not matched to a gene: 8. Germline-derived CDR1 and CDR2 are MNHNS and SASEGT. The CDR3 is 14 amino acids. The CDR3 loop is CASNLPGQGAEAFF. The CDR3 coding sequence is TGTGCCAGCAATCTCCCGGGACAGGGGGCCGAAGCTTTCTTT.

The chain uses TRBV9 and TRBJ2-7; TRBD1 might be the D (6 bases). Per germline, CDR1 SGDLS and CDR2 YYNGEE. V was clipped by 4 bases and J by 7 bases, with 21 bases between them. This CDR3 is 15 amino acids long. The CDR3 sequence is CASSSMVRGSLEQYF. CDR3 nucleotides: TGTGCCAGCAGCTCCATGGTCAGGGGAAGTTTGGAGCAGTACTTC.

The CDR3 spells CATSQGNNQPQHF. The CDR3 region has the DNA TGTGCCACCTCCCAGGGGAACAATCAGCCCCAGCATTTT. V is TRBV6-6 and J is TRBJ1-5; a possible D gene is TRBD1 (6 bases). Trimming cost V 10 bases and J 3 bases, with 13 bases left between them. The CDR3 sequence is 13 residues long. CDR1 MNHNY and CDR2 SVGAGI come from the germline V gene (reference sequence).

The chain employs TRBV28 and TRBJ2-3; 9 bases map to TRBD1. Trimming took 6 bases from V and 8 from J; bases not matched to a gene: 6. The CDR3 covers 13 residues. Looked up from germline, CDR1 is MDHEN and CDR2 is SYDVKM. CDR3: CASRGTGTGTQYF. The CDR3 bases are TGTGCCAGCAGGGGGACAGGGACGGGTACGCAGTATTTT.

This chain connects TRBV4-3 to TRBJ1-1, with 10 bases aligning to TRBD1. CDR3 length: 14 amino acids. Trimming removed 4 bases from V and 5 bases from J; junction bases left unmatched: 4. Looked up from germline, CDR1 is LGHNA and CDR2 is YSLEER. The CDR3 reads CASSPPDRGTEAFF. Here the CDR3 DNA reads TGCGCCAGCAGCCCTCCGGACAGGGGGACTGAAGCTTTCTTT.

The chain uses TRBV6-1 and TRBJ2-1, with 12 bases identical to TRBD2. The CDR3 contains 15 residues. Trimming at V came to 6 bases and at J to 4 bases, leaving 4 bases not matched to a gene. The germline V gene has CDR1 MNHNS and CDR2 SASEGT. CDR3 nucleotides: TGTGCCAGCAGCTCGGGACTAGCGGGTTACAATGAGCAGTTCTTC. It specifies CASSSGLAGYNEQFF.

This chain connects TRBV6-5 to TRBJ2-7, with 7 bases aligning to TRBD1. J lost 2 bases, V lost 1 base, and 5 bases had no gene match. This CDR3 is 15 amino acids long. Per the germline V gene, CDR1 is MNHEY and CDR2 is SVGAGI. The CDR3 DNA reads as TGTGCCAGCAGTTACTATACCGGGACAGCCTACGAGCAGTACTTC. Translated, it gives CASSYYTGTAYEQYF.

The CDR3 bases are TGCGCCAGCAGCAAGACTAGCGGGAGCCCCCAAGAGACCCAGTACTTC. Its translation: CASSKTSGSPQETQYF. This chain connects TRBV5-1 to TRBJ2-5; TRBD2 matches 12 bases. V was pared by 4 bases and J by 1 base, with 5 bases of the junction left unmatched. This CDR3 has 16 residues. Germline assignment: CDR1 SGHRS and CDR2 YFSETQ.

The chain combines TRBV18 with TRBJ2-2; 12 bases are shared with TRBD1. This CDR3 is built from 18 residues. After removal of 5 bases from V and 6 bases from J, the junction contained 13 bases not matched to a gene. The germline V gene encodes CDR1 KGHSH and CDR2 LQKENI. CDR3 sequence reads: CASSTIAPGQGAAGELFF. CDR3 DNA sequence: TGTGCCAGCTCAACGATAGCGCCGGGACAGGGGGCCGCCGGGGAGCTGTTTTTT.